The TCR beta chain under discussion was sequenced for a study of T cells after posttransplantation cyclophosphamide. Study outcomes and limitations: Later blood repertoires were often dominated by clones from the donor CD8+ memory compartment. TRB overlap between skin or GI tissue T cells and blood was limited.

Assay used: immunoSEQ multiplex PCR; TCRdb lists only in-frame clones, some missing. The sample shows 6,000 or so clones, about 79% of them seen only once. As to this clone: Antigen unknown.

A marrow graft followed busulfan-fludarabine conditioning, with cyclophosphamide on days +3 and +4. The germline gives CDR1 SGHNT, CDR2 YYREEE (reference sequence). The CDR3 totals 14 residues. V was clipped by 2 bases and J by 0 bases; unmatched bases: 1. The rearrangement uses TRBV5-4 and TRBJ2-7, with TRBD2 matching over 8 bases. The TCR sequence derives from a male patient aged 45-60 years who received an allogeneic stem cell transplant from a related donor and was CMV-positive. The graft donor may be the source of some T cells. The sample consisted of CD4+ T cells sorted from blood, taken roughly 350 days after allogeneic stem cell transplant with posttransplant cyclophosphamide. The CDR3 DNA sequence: TGTGCCAGCAGCTTACTAGCGGACTCCTACGAGCAGTACTTC. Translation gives CASSLLADSYEQYF.